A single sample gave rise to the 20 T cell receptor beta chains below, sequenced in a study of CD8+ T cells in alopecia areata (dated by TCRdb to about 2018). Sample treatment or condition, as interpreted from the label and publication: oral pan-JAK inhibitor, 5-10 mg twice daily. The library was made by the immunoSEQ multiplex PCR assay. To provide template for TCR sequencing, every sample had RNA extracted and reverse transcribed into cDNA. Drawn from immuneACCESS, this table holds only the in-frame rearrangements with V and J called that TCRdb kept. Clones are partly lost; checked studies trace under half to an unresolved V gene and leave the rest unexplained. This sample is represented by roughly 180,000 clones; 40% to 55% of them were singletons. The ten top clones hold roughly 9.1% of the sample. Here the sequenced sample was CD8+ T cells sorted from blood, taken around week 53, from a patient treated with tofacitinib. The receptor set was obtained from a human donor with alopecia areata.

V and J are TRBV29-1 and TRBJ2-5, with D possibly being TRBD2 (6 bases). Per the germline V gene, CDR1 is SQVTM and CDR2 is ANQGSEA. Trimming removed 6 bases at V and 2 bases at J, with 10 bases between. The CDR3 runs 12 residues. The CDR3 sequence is CSVSREQETQYF. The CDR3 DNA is TGCAGCGTATCCCGGGAGCAAGAGACCCAGTACTTC.

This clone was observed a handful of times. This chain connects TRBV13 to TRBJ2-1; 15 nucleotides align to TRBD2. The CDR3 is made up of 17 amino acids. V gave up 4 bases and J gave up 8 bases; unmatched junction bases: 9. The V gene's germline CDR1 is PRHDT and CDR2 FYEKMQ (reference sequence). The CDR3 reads CASSSSGLAGGNDEQFF. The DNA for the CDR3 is TGTGCCAGCAGCTCCAGCGGACTAGCGGGGGGGAATGATGAGCAGTTCTTC.

The CDR3 loop reads CASSLGRRETQYF. CDR3 in DNA: TGTGCCAGCAGCTTAGGACGCCGAGAGACCCAGTACTTC. V gene TRBV11-1 combines with J gene TRBJ2-5, with D unresolved. In germline, CDR1 is SGHAT, CDR2 FQDESV (reference sequence). This CDR3 has 13 amino acids. V lost 1 base and J 4 bases, leaving 7 bases between the germline ends. Full variable domain (outside the CDR3, taken from reference TRBV11-1 and TRBJ2-5): EAEVAQSPRYKITEKSQAVAFWCDPISGHATLYWYRQILGQGPELLVQFQDESVVDDSQLPKDRFSAERLKGVDSTLKIQPAELGDSAMYLCASSLGRRETQYFGPGTRLLVL.

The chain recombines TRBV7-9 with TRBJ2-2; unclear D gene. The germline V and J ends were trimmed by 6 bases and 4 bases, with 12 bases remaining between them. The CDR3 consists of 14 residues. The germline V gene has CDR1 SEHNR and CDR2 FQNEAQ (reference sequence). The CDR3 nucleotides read TGTGCCAGCAGTACTTCTAGTCCCACCGGGGAGCTGTTTTTT. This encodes CASSTSSPTGELFF. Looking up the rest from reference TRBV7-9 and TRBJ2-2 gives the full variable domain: DTGVSQNPRHKITKRGQNVTFRCDPISEHNRLYWYRQTLGQGPEFLTYFQNEAQLEKSRLLSDRFSAERPKGSFSTLEIQRTEQGDSAMYLCASSTSSPTGELFFGEGSRLTVL.

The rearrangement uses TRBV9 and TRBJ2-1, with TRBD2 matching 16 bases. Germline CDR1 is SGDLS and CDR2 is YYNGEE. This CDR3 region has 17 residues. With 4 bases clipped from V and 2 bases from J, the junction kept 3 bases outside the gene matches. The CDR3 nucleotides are TGTGCCAGCAGCTCCGGGACTAGCGGGGGGGCCTACAATGAGCAGTTCTTC. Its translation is CASSSGTSGGAYNEQFF.

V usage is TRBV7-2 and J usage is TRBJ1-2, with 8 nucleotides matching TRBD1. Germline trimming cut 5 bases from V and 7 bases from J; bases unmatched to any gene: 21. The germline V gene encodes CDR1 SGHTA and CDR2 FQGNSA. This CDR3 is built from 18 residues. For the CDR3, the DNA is TGTGCCAGCAGCCGATATGCGCGACCGGGACAGGCAAAAGGTGGCTACACCTTC. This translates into CASSRYARPGQAKGGYTF.

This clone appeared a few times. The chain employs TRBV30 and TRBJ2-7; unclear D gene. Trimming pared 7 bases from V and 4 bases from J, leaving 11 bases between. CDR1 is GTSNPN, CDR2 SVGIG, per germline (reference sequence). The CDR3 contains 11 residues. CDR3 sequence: CAYQSGYEQYF. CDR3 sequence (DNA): TGTGCCTATCAGTCGGGTTACGAGCAGTACTTC.

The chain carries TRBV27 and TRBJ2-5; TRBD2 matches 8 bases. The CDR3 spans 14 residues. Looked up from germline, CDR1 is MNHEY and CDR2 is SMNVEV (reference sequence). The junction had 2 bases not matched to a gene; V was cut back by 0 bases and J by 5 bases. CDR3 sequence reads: CASSLSSGVETQYF. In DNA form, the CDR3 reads TGTGCCAGCAGTTTATCTAGCGGGGTTGAGACCCAGTACTTC.

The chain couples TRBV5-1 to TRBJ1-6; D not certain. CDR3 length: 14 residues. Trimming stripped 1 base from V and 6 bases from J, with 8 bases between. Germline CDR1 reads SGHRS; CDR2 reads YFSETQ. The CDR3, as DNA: TGCGCCAGCAGCTTGCGGCAGATTAATTCACCCCTCCACTTT. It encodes CASSLRQINSPLHF.

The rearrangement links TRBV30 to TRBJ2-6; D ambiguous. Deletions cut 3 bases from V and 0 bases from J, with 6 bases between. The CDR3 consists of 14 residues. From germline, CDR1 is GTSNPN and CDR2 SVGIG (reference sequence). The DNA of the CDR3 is TGTGCCTGGAGCAGGTTCTCTGGGGCCAACGTCCTGACTTTC. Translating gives CAWSRFSGANVLTF.

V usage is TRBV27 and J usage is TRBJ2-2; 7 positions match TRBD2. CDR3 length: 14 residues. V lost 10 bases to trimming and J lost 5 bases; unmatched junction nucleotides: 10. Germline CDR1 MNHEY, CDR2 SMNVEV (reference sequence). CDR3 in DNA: TGTGCCACGACCGAAGGGCGGGGGACCGGGGAGCTGTTTTTT. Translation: CATTEGRGTGELFF.

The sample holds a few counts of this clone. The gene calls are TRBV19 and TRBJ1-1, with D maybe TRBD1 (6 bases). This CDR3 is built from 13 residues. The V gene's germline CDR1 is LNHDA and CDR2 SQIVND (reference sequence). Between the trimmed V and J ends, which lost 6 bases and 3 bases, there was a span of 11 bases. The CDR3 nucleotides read TGTGCCAGTAGGGCGGACAGAGACACTGAAGCTTTCTTT. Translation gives CASRADRDTEAFF.

The CDR3 DNA is TGCGCCAGCAGCCCGGGGACGGTTGAAGCTTTCTTT. Protein product: CASSPGTVEAFF. V and J are TRBV5-1 and TRBJ1-1, with D possibly TRBD1 on 5 matching bases. V lost 4 bases, J lost 7 bases, and 11 bases lay in between. CDR3 size: 12 residues. Germline values: CDR1 SGHRS, CDR2 YFSETQ.

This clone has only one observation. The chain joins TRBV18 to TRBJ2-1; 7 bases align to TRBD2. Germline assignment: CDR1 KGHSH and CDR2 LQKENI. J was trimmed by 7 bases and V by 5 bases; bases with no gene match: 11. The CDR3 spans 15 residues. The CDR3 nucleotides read TGTGCCAGCTCAAAAACCGCAGGACTAGGAAATGAGCAGTTCTTC. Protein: CASSKTAGLGNEQFF.

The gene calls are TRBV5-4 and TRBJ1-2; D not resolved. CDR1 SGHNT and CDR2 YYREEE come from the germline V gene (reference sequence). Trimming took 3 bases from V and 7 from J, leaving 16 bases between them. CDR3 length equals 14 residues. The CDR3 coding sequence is TGTGCCAGCAGCTACACGGGCCTTATTGTTGGCTACACCTTC. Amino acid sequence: CASSYTGLIVGYTF. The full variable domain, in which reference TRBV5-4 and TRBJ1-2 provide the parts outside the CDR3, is ETGVTQSPTHLIKTRGQQVTLRCSSQSGHNTVSWYQQALGQGPQFIFQYYREEENGRGNFPPRFSGLQFPNYSSELNVNALELDDSALYLCASSYTGLIVGYTFGSGTRLTVV.

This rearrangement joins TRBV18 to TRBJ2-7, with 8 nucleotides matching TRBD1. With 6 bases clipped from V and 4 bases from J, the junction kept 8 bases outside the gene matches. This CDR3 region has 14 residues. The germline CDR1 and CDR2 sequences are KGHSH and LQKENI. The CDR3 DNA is TGTGCCAGCTCCCGGACAGGGATAGTGTACGAGCAGTACTTC. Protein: CASSRTGIVYEQYF.

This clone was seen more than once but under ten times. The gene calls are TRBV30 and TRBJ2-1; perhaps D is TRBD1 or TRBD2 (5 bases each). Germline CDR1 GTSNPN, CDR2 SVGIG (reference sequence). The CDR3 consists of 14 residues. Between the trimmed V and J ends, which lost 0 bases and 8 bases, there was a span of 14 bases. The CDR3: CAWSVLGGDHEQFF. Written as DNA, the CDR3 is TGTGCCTGGAGTGTACTTGGTGGGGACCATGAGCAGTTCTTC. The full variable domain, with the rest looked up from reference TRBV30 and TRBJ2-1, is SQTIHQWPATLVQPVGSPLSLECTVEGTSNPNLYWYRQAAGRGLQLLFYSVGIGQISSEVPQNLSASRPQDRQFILSSKKLLLSDSGFYLCAWSVLGGDHEQFFGPGTRLTVL.

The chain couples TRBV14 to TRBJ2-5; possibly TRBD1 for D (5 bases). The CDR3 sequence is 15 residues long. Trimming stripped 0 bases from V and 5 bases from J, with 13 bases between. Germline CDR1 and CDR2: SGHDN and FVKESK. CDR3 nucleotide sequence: TGTGCCAGCAGCCAAGAAGATTTGAAGGGGGAGACCCAGTACTTC. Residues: CASSQEDLKGETQYF. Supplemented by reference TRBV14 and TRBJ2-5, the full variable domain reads EAGVTQFPSHSVIEKGQTVTLRCDPISGHDNLYWYRRVMGKEIKFLLHFVKESKQDESGMPNNRFLAERTGGTYSTLKVQPAELEDSGVYFCASSQEDLKGETQYFGPGTRLLVL.

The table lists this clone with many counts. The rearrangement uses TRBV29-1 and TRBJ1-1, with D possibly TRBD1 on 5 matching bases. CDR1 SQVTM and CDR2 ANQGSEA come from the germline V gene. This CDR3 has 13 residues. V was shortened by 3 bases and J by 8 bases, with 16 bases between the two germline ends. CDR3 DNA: TGCAGCGTTGACCGCCAGGGTATGGCGGAAGCTTTCTTT. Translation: CSVDRQGMAEAFF.

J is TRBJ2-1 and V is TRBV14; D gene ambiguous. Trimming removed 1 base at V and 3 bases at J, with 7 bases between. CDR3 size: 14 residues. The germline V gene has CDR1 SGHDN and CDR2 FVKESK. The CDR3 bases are TGTGCCAGCAGCCAAGTTGCGTTCTACAATGAGCAGTTCTTC. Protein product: CASSQVAFYNEQFF.